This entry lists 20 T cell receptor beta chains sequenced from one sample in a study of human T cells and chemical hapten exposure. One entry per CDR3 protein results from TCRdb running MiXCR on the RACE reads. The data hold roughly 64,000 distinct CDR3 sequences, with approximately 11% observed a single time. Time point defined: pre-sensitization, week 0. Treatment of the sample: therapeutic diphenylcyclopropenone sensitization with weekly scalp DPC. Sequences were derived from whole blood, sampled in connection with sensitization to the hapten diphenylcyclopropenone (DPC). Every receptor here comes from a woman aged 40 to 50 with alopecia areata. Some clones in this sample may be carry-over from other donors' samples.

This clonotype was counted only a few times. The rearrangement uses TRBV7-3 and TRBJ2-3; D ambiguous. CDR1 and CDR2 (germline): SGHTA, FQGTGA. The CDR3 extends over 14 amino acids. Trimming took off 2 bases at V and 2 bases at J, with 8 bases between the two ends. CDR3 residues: CASSLARATDTQYF. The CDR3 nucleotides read TGTGCCAGCAGCTTAGCTAGAGCCACAGATACGCAGTATTTT.

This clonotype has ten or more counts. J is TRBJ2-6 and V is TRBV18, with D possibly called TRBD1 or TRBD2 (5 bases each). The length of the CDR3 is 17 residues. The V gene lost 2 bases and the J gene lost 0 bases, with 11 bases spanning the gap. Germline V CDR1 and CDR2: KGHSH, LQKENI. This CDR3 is CASSPTGTGSGANVLTF. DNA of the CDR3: TGTGCCAGCTCACCAACCGGGACGGGCTCTGGGGCCAACGTCCTGACTTTC.

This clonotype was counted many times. This chain's CDR3 is CASSPRLGRIGSTNEKLFF. Here the CDR3 DNA reads TGTGCCAGCTCACCACGATTGGGACGAATAGGCTCAACTAATGAAAAACTGTTTTTT. The gene calls are TRBV18 and TRBJ1-4; weak D call: TRBD1 (5 bases). Trimming took off 1 base at V and 0 bases at J, with 18 bases between the two ends. Germline assignment: CDR1 KGHSH and CDR2 LQKENI. The CDR3 spans 19 residues.

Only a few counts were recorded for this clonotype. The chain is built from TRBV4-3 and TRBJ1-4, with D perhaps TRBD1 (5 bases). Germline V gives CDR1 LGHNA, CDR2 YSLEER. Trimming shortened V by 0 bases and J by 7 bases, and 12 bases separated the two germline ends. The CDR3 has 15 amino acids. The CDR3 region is CASSQDRGAGEKLFF. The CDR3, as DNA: TGCGCCAGCAGCCAAGACCGGGGCGCGGGTGAAAAACTGTTTTTT.

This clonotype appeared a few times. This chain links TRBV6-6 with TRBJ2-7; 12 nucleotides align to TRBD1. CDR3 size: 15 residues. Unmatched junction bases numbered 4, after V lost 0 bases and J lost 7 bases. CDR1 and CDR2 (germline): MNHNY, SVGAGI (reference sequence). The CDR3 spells CASSYSGQGAGEQYF. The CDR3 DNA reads TGTGCCAGCAGTTACTCGGGACAGGGGGCGGGAGAGCAGTACTTC.

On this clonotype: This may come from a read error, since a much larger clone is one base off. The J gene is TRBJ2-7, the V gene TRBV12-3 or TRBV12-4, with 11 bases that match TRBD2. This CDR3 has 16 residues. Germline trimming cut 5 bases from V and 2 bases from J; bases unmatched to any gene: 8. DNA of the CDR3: TGTGCCAGCAGTCCCCATGGACTAGCGGGTCCCTACGAGCAGTACTTC. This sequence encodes CASSPHGLAGPYEQYF.

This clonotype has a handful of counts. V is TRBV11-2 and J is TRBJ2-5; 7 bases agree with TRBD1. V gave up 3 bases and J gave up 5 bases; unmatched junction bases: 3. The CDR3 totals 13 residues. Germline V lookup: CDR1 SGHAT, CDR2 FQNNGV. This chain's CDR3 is CASSFTGEETQYF. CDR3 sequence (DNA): TGTGCCAGCAGCTTCACAGGGGAGGAGACCCAGTACTTC.

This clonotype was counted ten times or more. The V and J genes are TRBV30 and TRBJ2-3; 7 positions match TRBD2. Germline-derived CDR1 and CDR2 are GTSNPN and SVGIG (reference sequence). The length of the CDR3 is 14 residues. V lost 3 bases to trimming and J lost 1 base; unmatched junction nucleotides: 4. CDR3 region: CAWRWGGRTDTQYF. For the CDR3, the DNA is TGTGCCTGGAGATGGGGGGGACGCACAGATACGCAGTATTTT.

The CDR3 coding sequence is TGCAGCGTTGAGAGCGGGCACACCATATATTTT. Translating it yields CSVESGHTIYF. This chain joins TRBV29-1 and TRBJ1-3; D is uncertain. This CDR3 has 11 residues. Trimming pared 3 bases from V and 8 bases from J, leaving 8 bases between. Germline CDR1 is SQVTM and CDR2 is ANQGSEA.

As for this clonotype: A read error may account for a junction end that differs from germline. CDR3 residues: CASSETGENNEAFF. Written as DNA, the CDR3 is TGTGCCAGCAGTGAGACAGGGGAGAACAATGAAGCTTTCTTT. V gene TRBV2 combines with J gene TRBJ1-1; 8 bases fit TRBD1. Looked up from germline, CDR1 is SNHLY and CDR2 is FYNNEI. This CDR3 region has 14 residues.

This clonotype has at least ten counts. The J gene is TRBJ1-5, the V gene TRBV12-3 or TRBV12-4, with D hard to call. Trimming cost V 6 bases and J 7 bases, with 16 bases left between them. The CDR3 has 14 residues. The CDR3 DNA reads TGTGCCAGCAGGATACTACTCAGTGGGCAGCCCCAGCATTTT. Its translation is CASRILLSGQPQHF.

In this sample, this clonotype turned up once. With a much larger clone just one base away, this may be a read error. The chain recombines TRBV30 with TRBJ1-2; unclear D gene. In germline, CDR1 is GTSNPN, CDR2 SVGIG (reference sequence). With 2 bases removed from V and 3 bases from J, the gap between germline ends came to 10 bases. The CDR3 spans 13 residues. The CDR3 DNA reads TGTGCCTGGAGTCTATCAGTGGACTATGGCTACACCTTC. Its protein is CAWSLSVDYGYTF.

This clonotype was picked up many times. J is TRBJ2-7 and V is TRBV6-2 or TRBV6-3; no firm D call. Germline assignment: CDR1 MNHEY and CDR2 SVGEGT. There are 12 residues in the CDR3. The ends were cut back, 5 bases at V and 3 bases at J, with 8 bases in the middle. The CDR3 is CASSNPIYEQYF. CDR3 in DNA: TGTGCCAGCAGTAACCCTATCTACGAGCAGTACTTC.

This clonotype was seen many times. CDR3 loop: CASSGGDNEQFF. As DNA, the CDR3 is TGTGCCAGCAGCGGTGGGGACAATGAGCAGTTCTTC. The chain couples TRBV7-3 to TRBJ2-1, with no clear D. Looked up from germline, CDR1 is SGHTA and CDR2 is FQGTGA. V dropped 5 bases and J dropped 5 bases, with 7 bases sitting between them. The CDR3 spans 12 residues.

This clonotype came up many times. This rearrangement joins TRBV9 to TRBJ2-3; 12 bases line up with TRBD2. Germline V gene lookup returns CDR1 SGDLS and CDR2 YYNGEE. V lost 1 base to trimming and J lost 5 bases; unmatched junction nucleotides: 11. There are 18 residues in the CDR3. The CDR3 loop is CASSVSTSGGSGGDTQYF. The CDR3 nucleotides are TGTGCCAGCAGCGTATCGACTAGCGGGGGAAGCGGGGGAGATACGCAGTATTTT. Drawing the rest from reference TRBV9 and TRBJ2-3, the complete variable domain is DSGVTQTPKHLITATGQRVTLRCSPRSGDLSVYWYQQSLDQGLQFLIQYYNGEERAKGNILERFSAQQFPDLHSELNLSSLELGDSALYFCASSVSTSGGSGGDTQYFGPGTRLTVL.

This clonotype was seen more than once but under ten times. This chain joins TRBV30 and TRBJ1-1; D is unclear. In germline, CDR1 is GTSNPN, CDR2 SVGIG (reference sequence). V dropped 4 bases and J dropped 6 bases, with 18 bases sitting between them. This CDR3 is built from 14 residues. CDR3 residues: CAWIKGSIGSEAFF. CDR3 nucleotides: TGTGCCTGGATAAAAGGGTCGATAGGCTCTGAAGCTTTCTTT.

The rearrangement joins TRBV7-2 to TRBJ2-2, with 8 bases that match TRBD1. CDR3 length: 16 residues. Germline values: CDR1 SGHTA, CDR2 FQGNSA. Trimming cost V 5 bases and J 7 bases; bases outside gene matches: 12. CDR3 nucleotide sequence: TGTGCCAGCAGCCCGGTAGGACAGGGCCTCGGCGGGGAGCTGTTTTTT. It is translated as CASSPVGQGLGGELFF.

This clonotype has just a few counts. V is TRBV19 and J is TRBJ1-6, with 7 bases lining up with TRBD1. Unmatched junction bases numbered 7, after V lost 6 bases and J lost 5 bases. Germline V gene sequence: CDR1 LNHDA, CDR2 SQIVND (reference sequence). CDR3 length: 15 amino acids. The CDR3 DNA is TGTGCCAGTAGGTCGGACAGGCTTCATAATTCACCCCTCCACTTT. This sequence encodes CASRSDRLHNSPLHF. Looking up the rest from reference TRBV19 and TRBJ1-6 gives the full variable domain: DGGITQSPKYLFRKEGQNVTLSCEQNLNHDAMYWYRQDPGQGLRLIYYSQIVNDFQKGDIAEGYSVSREKKESFPLTVTSAQKNPTAFYLCASRSDRLHNSPLHFGNGTRLTVT.

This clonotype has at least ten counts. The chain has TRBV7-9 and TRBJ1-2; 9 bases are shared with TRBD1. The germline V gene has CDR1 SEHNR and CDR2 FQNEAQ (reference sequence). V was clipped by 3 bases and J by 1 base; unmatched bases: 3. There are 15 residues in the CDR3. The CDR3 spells CASSFGTGFNYGYTF. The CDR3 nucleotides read TGTGCCAGCAGCTTTGGGACAGGGTTTAACTATGGCTACACCTTC.

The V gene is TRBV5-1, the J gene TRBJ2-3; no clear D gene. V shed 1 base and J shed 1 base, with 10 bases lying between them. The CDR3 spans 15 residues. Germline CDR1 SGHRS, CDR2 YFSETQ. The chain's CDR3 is CASSLSRRGTDTQYF. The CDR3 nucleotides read TGCGCCAGCAGCTTGTCTCGCCGAGGCACAGATACGCAGTATTTT.